These 21 T cell receptor beta chains came from one sample sequenced in a study of cytotoxic CD8 clonotypes in ibrutinib-treated CLL. Clones were read by immunoSEQ multiplex PCR, and TCRdb kept only the in-frame ones, dropping some. Of about 97,000 clones listed, almost 80% were seen once; the top ten hold less than 35%. The specimen comprised PBMCs, sampled after 12 months of ibrutinib treatment. Receptors were obtained from a human donor with chronic lymphocytic leukemia.

The rearrangement links TRBV25-1 to TRBJ1-2; 12 nucleotides match TRBD1. Germline CDR1 reads MGHDK; CDR2 reads SYGVNS. The length of the CDR3 is 15 residues. After removal of 3 bases from V and 8 bases from J, the junction contained 7 bases not matched to a gene. The CDR3, as DNA: TGTGCCAGCAGTGACCGAGGGACAGGGGGCGTCGGCTACACCTTC. Its protein is CASSDRGTGGVGYTF.

The chain is built from TRBV7-9 and TRBJ1-6; the D is unclear. The length of the CDR3 is 14 residues. V dropped 2 bases and J dropped 10 bases, with 12 bases sitting between them. Germline V gene data show CDR1 as SEHNR and CDR2 as FQNEAQ (reference sequence). The CDR3 DNA sequence: TGTGCCAGCAGCTTAAACGCCGTGGAATCACCCCTCCACTTT. Its protein is CASSLNAVESPLHF.

V is TRBV30 and J is TRBJ1-1; the D is unclear. The CDR3 loop spans 13 amino acids. Germline values: CDR1 GTSNPN, CDR2 SVGIG (reference sequence). V lost 5 bases to trimming and J lost 0 bases, with 10 bases between them. CDR3 DNA: TGTGCCTGGGGCCTACCTATGAACACTGAAGCTTTCTTT. Its translation: CAWGLPMNTEAFF.

This rearrangement joins TRBV2 to TRBJ1-2; D is unresolved. The CDR3 sequence is 15 residues long. V shed 2 bases and J shed 6 bases, with 16 bases lying between them. CDR1 and CDR2 from the germline V gene are SNHLY and FYNNEI. CDR3 DNA: TGTGCCAGCAGTGAAAAATCTCTTTGGGAAGATGGCTACACCTTC. It codes for CASSEKSLWEDGYTF.

The CDR3 loop reads CASSGRLADEQFF. CDR3 in DNA: TGTGCCAGCAGCGGAAGACTAGCGGATGAGCAGTTCTTC. This chain joins TRBV6-1 and TRBJ2-1; 9 bases line up with TRBD2. Germline CDR1 and CDR2: MNHNS and SASEGT. The trim removed 6 bases at V and 8 bases at J, leaving 5 bases unmatched. The CDR3 sequence is 13 residues long.

This clone was seen just once. V gene TRBV6-6 combines with J gene TRBJ2-7, with 13 bases that match TRBD2. Germline V gene sequence: CDR1 MNHNY, CDR2 SVGAGI (reference sequence). This CDR3 is 16 amino acids long. V lost 6 bases to trimming and J lost 0 bases; unmatched junction nucleotides: 5. CDR3 bases: TGTGCCAGCAGAGGACTAGCGGGGGAGTACTCCTACGAGCAGTACTTC. Encoded protein: CASRGLAGEYSYEQYF.

The rearrangement joins TRBV11-3 to TRBJ2-3; 8 bases align to TRBD2. From germline, CDR1 is SGHNT and CDR2 YENEEA. The CDR3 is 14 amino acids. The V and J ends lost 5 bases and 4 bases, in that order; junction bases with no gene match: 5. The CDR3 nucleotides are TGTGCCAGCAGCCCCGGGGGACTAGCAGATACGCAGTATTTT. It yields the protein CASSPGGLADTQYF. Using reference TRBV11-3 and TRBJ2-3 for the parts outside the CDR3, the full variable domain is EAGVVQSPRYKIIEKKQPVAFWCNPISGHNTLYWYLQNLGQGPELLIRYENEEAVDDSQLPKDRFSAERLKGVDSTLKIQPAELGDSAVYLCASSPGGLADTQYFGPGTRLTVL.

This sequence joins TRBV30 and TRBJ1-6; no clear D gene. Per the germline V gene, CDR1 is GTSNPN and CDR2 is SVGIG (reference sequence). Trimming pared 2 bases from V and 0 bases from J, leaving 5 bases between. The CDR3 has 14 amino acids. CDR3 sequence (DNA): TGTGCCTGGAGTAGCAGCTCCTATAATTCACCCCTCCACTTT. Its protein product is CAWSSSSYNSPLHF.

This clone was counted many times. The J gene is TRBJ2-5, the V gene TRBV7-8; D remains ambiguous. Trimming removed 1 base at V and 7 bases at J, with 13 bases between. The CDR3 sequence is 14 residues long. Germline CDR1 is SGHVS and CDR2 is FQNEAQ. CDR3 in DNA: TGTGCCAGCAGCTTAGTAGACTTGTCACGGACCCAGTACTTC. Protein product: CASSLVDLSRTQYF.

In its sample, this clone was seen once. For the CDR3, the DNA is TGTGCCAGTAGTATTATGGCAGTGGATACGCAGTATTTT. It specifies CASSIMAVDTQYF. This chain uses TRBV19 with TRBJ2-3; D is unresolved. This CDR3 contains 13 residues. CDR1 and CDR2 from the germline V gene are LNHDA and SQIVND (reference sequence). The V end was cut by 3 bases, the J end by 6 bases, with 10 bases between. The variable domain in full, completed from reference TRBV19 and TRBJ2-3, reads DGGITQSPKYLFRKEGQNVTLSCEQNLNHDAMYWYRQDPGQGLRLIYYSQIVNDFQKGDIAEGYSVSREKKESFPLTVTSAQKNPTAFYLCASSIMAVDTQYFGPGTRLTVL.

The genes are TRBV25-1 and TRBJ2-1; 8 bases align to TRBD2. V shed 1 base, J shed 2 bases, and the junction held 7 bases outside the gene matches. The germline gives CDR1 MGHDK, CDR2 SYGVNS. The CDR3 is made up of 17 amino acids. DNA of the CDR3: TGTGCCAGCAGTGAATTAAGCGGGGGCCTTACCTACAATGAGCAGTTCTTC. Translating it yields CASSELSGGLTYNEQFF.

This clone showed up just once. The V gene is TRBV5-1, the J gene TRBJ1-5; D not certain. The germline V gene has CDR1 SGHRS and CDR2 YFSETQ. This CDR3 has 15 amino acids. Trimming removed 0 bases at V and 3 bases at J, with 10 bases between. The CDR3 DNA follows: TGCGCCAGCAGCTTGGCCACGGGGTTCAATCAGCCCCAGCATTTT. It codes for CASSLATGFNQPQHF.

The V and J genes are TRBV23-1 and TRBJ1-2; the match to TRBD1 covers 7 bases. TRBV23-1 carries the ORF label, with uncertain function. This CDR3 contains 16 residues. J was trimmed by 3 bases and V by 3 bases; bases with no gene match: 10. The chain's CDR3 is CASSHPPDRDDYGYTF. CDR3 coding DNA: TGCGCCAGCAGTCACCCTCCCGACAGGGATGACTATGGCTACACCTTC.

The chain combines TRBV5-1 with TRBJ1-3; D may be TRBD1 (5 bases). V was cut by 4 bases and J by 2 bases, with 13 bases left in between. This CDR3 has 15 amino acids. Germline CDR1 reads SGHRS; CDR2 reads YFSETQ. The CDR3 DNA follows: TGCGCCAGCAGCCCTTCGGGGGGGGCTGGAAACACCATATATTTT. Translation: CASSPSGGAGNTIYF.

This CDR3 is CASSLEGVRYGYTF. The CDR3 DNA reads TGTGCCAGCAGCTTAGAAGGGGTAAGGTATGGCTACACCTTC. The V gene is TRBV7-9, the J gene TRBJ1-2; D possibly corresponds to TRBD1 (5 bases). Germline V gene lookup returns CDR1 SEHNR and CDR2 FQNEAQ (reference sequence). Between the trimmed V and J ends, which lost 1 base and 5 bases, there was a span of 11 bases. The CDR3 contains 14 residues.

The V gene is TRBV18, the J gene TRBJ1-1; possibly TRBD1 for D (6 bases). Germline assignment: CDR1 KGHSH and CDR2 LQKENI. Trimming left V 1 base short and J 4 bases short, with 10 bases between. CDR3 length equals 14 residues. The CDR3 DNA is TGTGCCAGCTCACCACAGGGGGGGTCCACTGAAGCTTTCTTT. It codes for CASSPQGGSTEAFF. The full variable domain, in which reference TRBV18 and TRBJ1-1 provide the parts outside the CDR3, is NAGVMQNPRHLVRRRGQEARLRCSPMKGHSHVYWYRQLPEEGLKFMVYLQKENIIDESGMPKERFSAEFPKEGPSILRIQQVVRGDSAAYFCASSPQGGSTEAFFGQGTRLTVV.

V is TRBV5-1 and J is TRBJ1-6, with 8 bases aligning to TRBD1. CDR3 length: 14 amino acids. The germline CDR1 and CDR2 sequences are SGHRS and YFSETQ. V was clipped by 1 base and J by 8 bases; unmatched bases: 2. The CDR3 reads CASSLNRGYSPLHF. In DNA, the CDR3 is TGCGCCAGCAGCTTGAACAGGGGGTATTCACCCCTCCACTTT.

This clone was observed many times. The chain recombines TRBV9 with TRBJ2-7; 9 positions agree with TRBD1. Germline assignment: CDR1 SGDLS and CDR2 YYNGEE. After removal of 0 bases from V and 0 bases from J, the junction contained 1 base not matched to a gene. The CDR3 runs to 15 residues. CDR3 loop: CASSVGDRDSYEQYF. For the CDR3, the DNA is TGTGCCAGCAGCGTAGGGGACAGGGACTCCTACGAGCAGTACTTC.

The rearrangement uses TRBV7-3 and TRBJ2-7; D perhaps matches TRBD2 (6 bases). This CDR3 has 13 residues. Deletions cut 4 bases from V and 4 bases from J, with 11 bases between. The V gene's germline CDR1 is SGHTA and CDR2 FQGTGA. The CDR3 DNA sequence: TGTGCCAGCAGCTCTGCGGCGGGGTACGAGCAGTACTTC. Its translation: CASSSAAGYEQYF.

In this sample, this clone turned up a few times. This chain connects TRBV4-2 to TRBJ2-2; D is ambiguous. The ends were cut back, 2 bases at V and 3 bases at J, with 10 bases in the middle. The CDR3 has 15 amino acids. Germline V gives CDR1 LGHNA, CDR2 YNFKEQ. CDR3 loop: CASSQRQKDTGELFF. CDR3 bases: TGTGCCAGCAGCCAACGGCAGAAAGACACCGGGGAGCTGTTTTTT.

The sample holds a few counts of this clone. The chain combines TRBV7-9 with TRBJ1-2, with D maybe TRBD1 (5 bases). Trimming removed 5 bases from V and 4 bases from J, with 17 bases in between. Looked up from germline, CDR1 is SEHNR and CDR2 is FQNEAQ (reference sequence). The CDR3 sequence is 15 residues long. As DNA, the CDR3 is TGTGCCAGCAGCCCCGGGGACGTACGGGGCTATGGCTACACCTTC. It specifies CASSPGDVRGYGYTF.